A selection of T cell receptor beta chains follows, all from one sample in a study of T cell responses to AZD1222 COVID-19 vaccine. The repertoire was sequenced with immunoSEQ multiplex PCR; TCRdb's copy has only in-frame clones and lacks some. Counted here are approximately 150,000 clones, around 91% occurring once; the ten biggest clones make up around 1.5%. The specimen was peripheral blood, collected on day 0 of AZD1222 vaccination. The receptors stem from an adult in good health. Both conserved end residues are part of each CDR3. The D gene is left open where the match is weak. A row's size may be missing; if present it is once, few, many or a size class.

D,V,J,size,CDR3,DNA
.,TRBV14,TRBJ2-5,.,CASSQQRLETQYF,TGTGCCAGCAGCCAACAGCGATTGGAGACCCAGTACTTC
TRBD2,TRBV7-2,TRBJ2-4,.,CASSSAGAREYF,TGTGCCAGCAGCTCAGCGGGGGCGAGGGAGTACTTC
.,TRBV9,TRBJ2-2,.,CASSAVPSGVGGELFF,TGTGCCAGCAGCGCCGTCCCTTCGGGGGTAGGCGGGGAGCTGTTTTTT
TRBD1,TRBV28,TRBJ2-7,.,CASSSGTGGYEQYF,TGTGCCAGCAGTTCCGGGACAGGGGGCTACGAGCAGTACTTC
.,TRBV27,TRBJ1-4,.,CASSPGRVNVEKLFF,TGTGCCAGCAGTCCCGGACGGGTTAATGTTGAAAAACTGTTTTTT
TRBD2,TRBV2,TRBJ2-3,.,CASSGLAGSTDTQYF,TGTGCCAGCAGTGGACTAGCGGGGAGCACAGATACGCAGTATTTT
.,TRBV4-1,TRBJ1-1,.,CASSQALGRGAFF,TGCGCCAGCAGCCAAGCGTTGGGCCGGGGAGCTTTCTTT
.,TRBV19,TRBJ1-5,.,CASSIGIGYSNQPQHF,TGTGCCAGTAGTATAGGGATCGGATATAGCAATCAGCCCCAGCATTTT
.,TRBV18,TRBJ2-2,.,CASSLRGTGELFF,TGTGCCAGCTCACTCAGGGGAACCGGGGAGCTGTTTTTT
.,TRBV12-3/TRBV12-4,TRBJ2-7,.,CASSLARAYEQYF,TGTGCCAGCAGTCTGGCGAGGGCCTACGAGCAGTACTTC
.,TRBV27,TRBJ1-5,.,CASSLWGNSQPQHF,TGTGCCAGCAGTTTATGGGGAAACAGCCAGCCCCAGCATTTT
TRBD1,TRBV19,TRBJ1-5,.,CASSIGTGGLYQPQHF,TGTGCCAGTAGTATCGGGACAGGGGGCCTCTATCAGCCCCAGCATTTT
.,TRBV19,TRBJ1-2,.,CATRGKDSNYGYTF,TGTGCCACCCGGGGCAAGGACTCTAACTATGGCTACACCTTC
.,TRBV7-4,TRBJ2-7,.,CASSFGAAESYEQYF,TGTGCCAGCAGCTTCGGGGCGGCGGAGTCCTACGAGCAGTACTTC
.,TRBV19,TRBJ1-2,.,CASRKDVSNYGYTF,TGTGCCAGTAGAAAGGACGTTTCTAACTATGGCTACACCTTC
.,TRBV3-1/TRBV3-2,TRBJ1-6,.,CASSQDRRQNNSPLHF,TGTGCCAGCAGCCAAGATCGTCGGCAGAATAATTCACCCCTCCACTTT
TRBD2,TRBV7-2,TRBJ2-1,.,CASSFENLAGGRYNEQFF,TGTGCCAGCAGCTTCGAAAACCTAGCGGGAGGGCGCTACAATGAGCAGTTCTTC
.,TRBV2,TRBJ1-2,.,CASVDPYGYTF,TGTGCCAGCGTGGATCCCTATGGCTACACCTTC
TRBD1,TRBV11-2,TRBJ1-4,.,CASSRRGQGGEKLFF,TGTGCCAGCAGCCGCAGGGGACAGGGAGGTGAAAAACTGTTTTTT
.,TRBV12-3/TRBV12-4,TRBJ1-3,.,CASSRGNTIYF,TGTGCCAGCAGTAGAGGAAACACCATATATTTT
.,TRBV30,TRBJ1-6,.,CAWTVDRTYNSPLHF,TGTGCCTGGACGGTAGACAGGACTTATAATTCACCCCTCCACTTT
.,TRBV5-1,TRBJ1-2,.,CASSLGQEFYGYTF,TGCGCCAGCAGCTTGGGACAGGAGTTCTATGGCTACACCTTC
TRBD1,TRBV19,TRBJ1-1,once,CASSTRQGANTEAFF,TGTGCCAGTAGTACCAGACAGGGGGCAAACACTGAAGCTTTCTTT
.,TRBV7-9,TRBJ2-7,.,CASSPLGTTNLYEQYF,TGTGCCAGCAGCCCCCTGGGGACGACAAATCTCTACGAGCAGTACTTC
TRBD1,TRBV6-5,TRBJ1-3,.,CASSRGPSGNTIYF,TGTGCCAGCAGTAGGGGGCCCTCTGGAAACACCATATATTTT
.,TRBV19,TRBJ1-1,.,CASSIPGENTEAFF,TGTGCCAGTAGTATTCCGGGCGAGAACACTGAAGCTTTCTTT
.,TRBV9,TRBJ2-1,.,CASSVGETEQFF,TGTGCCAGCAGCGTAGGGGAGACTGAGCAGTTCTTC
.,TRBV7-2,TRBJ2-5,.,CASSLSSETQYF,TGTGCCAGCAGCCTCTCCTCAGAGACCCAGTACTTC
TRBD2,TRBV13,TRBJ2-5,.,CASSREAALQETQYF,TGTGCCAGTAGTCGGGAGGCAGCCCTACAAGAGACCCAGTACTTC
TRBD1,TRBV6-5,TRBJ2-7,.,CASSCTGGFYEQYF,TGTGCCAGCAGTTGCACAGGGGGGTTCTACGAGCAGTACTTC
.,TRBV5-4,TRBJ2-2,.,CASSHSGNTGELFF,TGTGCCAGCAGCCACTCTGGGAACACCGGGGAGCTGTTTTTT
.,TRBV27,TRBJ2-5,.,CASSRTGVGETQYF,TGTGCCAGCAGTCGTACGGGGGTGGGGGAGACCCAGTACTTC
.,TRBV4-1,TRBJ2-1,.,CASSLGVGPDEQFF,TGCGCCAGCAGCCTAGGGGTAGGGCCCGATGAGCAGTTCTTC
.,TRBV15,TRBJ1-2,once,CATSSSGVHGYTF,TGTGCCACCAGCAGTTCAGGGGTTCATGGCTACACCTTC
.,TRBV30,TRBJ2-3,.,CAWSPGSINGDTQYF,TGTGCCTGGAGTCCTGGATCAATAAACGGGGATACGCAGTATTTT
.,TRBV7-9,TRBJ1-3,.,CASSLGGDTIYF,TGTGCCAGCAGCTTAGGGGGTGACACCATATATTTT
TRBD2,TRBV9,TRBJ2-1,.,CASSVAGGGYNEQFF,TGTGCCAGCAGCGTAGCGGGAGGGGGTTACAATGAGCAGTTCTTC
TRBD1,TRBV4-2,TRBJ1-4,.,CASSQDWTGGGEKLFF,TGTGCCAGCAGCCAAGATTGGACAGGGGGGGGTGAAAAACTGTTTTTT
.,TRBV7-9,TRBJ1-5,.,CASSPPLETNQPQHF,TGTGCCAGCAGCCCACCCTTAGAGACCAATCAGCCCCAGCATTTT
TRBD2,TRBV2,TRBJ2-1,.,CASSEAGAGLSYNEQFF,TGTGCCAGCAGTGAAGCAGGAGCGGGACTCTCCTACAATGAGCAGTTCTTC
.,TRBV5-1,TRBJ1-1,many,CASSLNRRNTEAFF,TGCGCCAGCAGCTTGAACAGGAGGAACACTGAAGCTTTCTTT
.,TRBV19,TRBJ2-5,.,CASSYLGSQETQYF,TGTGCCAGTAGCTATTTGGGAAGCCAAGAGACCCAGTACTTC
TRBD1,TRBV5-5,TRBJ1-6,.,CASSPHTGGSPLHF,TGTGCCAGCAGCCCGCATACAGGGGGTTCACCCCTCCACTTT
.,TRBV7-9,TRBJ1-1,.,CASSLKQTNTEAFF,TGTGCCAGCAGCTTAAAACAGACAAACACTGAAGCTTTCTTT
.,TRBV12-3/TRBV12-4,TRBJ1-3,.,CASSLEQHF,TGTGCCAGCAGTTTAGAACAACATTTT